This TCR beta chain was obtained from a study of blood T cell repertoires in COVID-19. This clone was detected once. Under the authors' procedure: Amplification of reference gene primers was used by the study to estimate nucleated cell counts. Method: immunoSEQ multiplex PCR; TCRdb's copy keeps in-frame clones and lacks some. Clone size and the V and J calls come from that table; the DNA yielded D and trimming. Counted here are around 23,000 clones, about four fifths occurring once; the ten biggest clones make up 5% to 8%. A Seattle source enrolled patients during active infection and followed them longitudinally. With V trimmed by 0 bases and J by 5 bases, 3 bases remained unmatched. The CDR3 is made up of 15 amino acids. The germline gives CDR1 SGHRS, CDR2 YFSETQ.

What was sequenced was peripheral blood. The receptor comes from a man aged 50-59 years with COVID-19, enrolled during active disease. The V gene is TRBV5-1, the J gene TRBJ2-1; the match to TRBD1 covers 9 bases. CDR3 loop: CASSLAGTGNNEQFF. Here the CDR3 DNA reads TGCGCCAGCAGCTTGGCCGGGACAGGGAACAATGAGCAGTTCTTC.